Presented here are 22 T cell receptor beta chains from one specimen sequenced in a study of CXCR3-negative and CXCR3-positive naive CD8 T cells. Study findings and constraints: Naive cells that were CXCR3-positive had more hydrophobic TRB CDR3s (compared with CXCR3-negative naive cells).

The libraries of TRB cDNA were constructed through 5' RACE using UMI labels. TCRdb re-called the 5' RACE reads; one entry per CDR3 protein, DNA not given. Reported are more than 100,000 distinct CDR3 sequences; the ten largest clones contain 0.41%. These receptors are not linked to any known antigen. The specimen was naive CXCR3+ CD8+ T cells from blood. Subset indicated: CD45RO-CCR7+CD27+CD95- naive CD8+ T cells expressing CXCR3 (TNR3+). The receptors derive from a human donor in good health. Some clones in this sample may be carry-over from other donors' samples.

V is TRBV15 and J is TRBJ2-3; the D gene TCRdb calls, TRBD1, cannot be checked with no DNA. CDR1 and CDR2 from the germline V gene are LNHNV and YYDKDF (reference sequence). The CDR3 has 15 amino acids. CDR3 loop: CATSKEGDLGDTQYF. The full variable domain, with the rest looked up from reference TRBV15 and TRBJ2-3, is DAMVIQNPRYQVTQFGKPVTLSCSQTLNHNVMYWYQQKSSQAPKLLFHYYDKDFNNEADTPDNFQSRRPNTSFCFLDIRSPGLGDTAMYLCATSKEGDLGDTQYFGPGTRLTVL.

This chain joins TRBV11-2 and TRBJ2-5. Per the germline V gene, CDR1 is SGHAT and CDR2 is FQNNGV. The CDR3 loop spans 13 amino acids. The CDR3 reads CASSLWRQETQYF.

V usage is TRBV4-3 and J usage is TRBJ1-1; the TRBD1 assignment by TCRdb is unverifiable without DNA. CDR1 is LGHNA, CDR2 YSLEER, per germline. The CDR3 has 17 residues. CDR3 loop: CASSQDRTAHSNTEAFF.

This sequence joins TRBV21-1 and TRBJ2-7; with no DNA, the TCRdb D assignment of TRBD2 cannot be verified. TRBV21-1 is noted as a pseudogene. This CDR3 comprises 19 residues. The CDR3 sequence: CASSKPGLDAGTSGYEQYF.

V usage is TRBV6-2 or TRBV6-3 and J usage is TRBJ1-1. Looked up from germline, CDR1 is MNHEY and CDR2 is SVGEGT. The CDR3 has 16 amino acids. The CDR3 region is CASSYSPTDHRTEAFF.

This chain uses TRBV5-1 with TRBJ2-3; checking the TCRdb D call of TRBD1 is not possible without DNA. This CDR3 region has 16 residues. Germline-derived CDR1 and CDR2 are SGHRS and YFSETQ. This CDR3 is CASSTTGTGRTDTQYF.

The chain joins TRBV4-1 to TRBJ1-1; TCRdb reports TRBD1, a call that lacks DNA to check it against. The V gene's germline CDR1 is MGHRA and CDR2 YSYEKL. This CDR3 has 17 residues. Here the CDR3 reads CASSPTHGGFLNTEAFF.

The genes are TRBV5-4 and TRBJ2-5; absent DNA, TCRdb's TRBD1 call cannot be checked. There are 15 residues in the CDR3. The germline V gene has CDR1 SGHNT and CDR2 YYREEE (reference sequence). The CDR3 reads CASSETGGDQETQYF.

The rearrangement joins TRBV27 to TRBJ2-1. CDR3 length: 13 residues. The germline V gene has CDR1 MNHEY and CDR2 SMNVEV (reference sequence). The CDR3 loop is CASSKVGWNEQFF.

V is TRBV5-1 and J is TRBJ2-7; the D call from TCRdb, TRBD1, cannot be confirmed without DNA. The CDR3 consists of 15 residues. Germline values: CDR1 SGHRS, CDR2 YFSETQ. CDR3: CASSWDPGTAYEQYF.

The chain recombines TRBV4-1 with TRBJ2-7; TCRdb picks TRBD1, but there is no DNA to check that call. CDR1 is MGHRA, CDR2 YSYEKL, per germline. The CDR3 runs to 14 residues. CDR3 region: CASSPYRGRYEQYF.

This chain joins TRBV7-7 and TRBJ2-5; TCRdb names TRBD2, which stays unverified in the absence of DNA. Germline CDR1 and CDR2: SSHAT and FNYEAQ (reference sequence). CDR3 length: 15 residues. CDR3: CASSQLAGGPETQYF.

The chain combines TRBV4-3 with TRBJ1-1; the D call of TRBD1 rests on TCRdb alone, since no DNA is present to check it. Germline V CDR1 and CDR2: LGHNA, YSLEER. CDR3 length: 13 residues. CDR3 protein: CASGYRANTEAFF.

This chain links TRBV30 with TRBJ2-1. Germline CDR1 reads GTSNPN; CDR2 reads SVGIG (reference sequence). The CDR3 has 11 residues. The CDR3 sequence is CAWSVQNEQFF.

The chain recombines TRBV7-6 with TRBJ2-1; the TCRdb call, TRBD2, lacks DNA for checking. The germline gives CDR1 SGHVS, CDR2 FNYEAQ. The CDR3 spans 14 residues. The CDR3 loop is CASSVGGGDSEQFF.

J is TRBJ2-7 and V is TRBV4-1; the TCRdb call, TRBD2, lacks DNA for checking. This CDR3 spans 16 amino acids. Germline-derived CDR1 and CDR2 are MGHRA and YSYEKL. CDR3 in amino acids: CASSGHTTSGEYEQYF.

The J gene is TRBJ2-7, the V gene TRBV27; absent DNA, TCRdb's TRBD1 call cannot be checked. Germline V CDR1 and CDR2: MNHEY, SMNVEV (reference sequence). There are 13 residues in the CDR3. CDR3 residues: CASSFPGAYEQYF.

The chain has TRBV28 and TRBJ1-1; the TCRdb D gene call, TRBD1, has no DNA to confirm it. Germline CDR1 is MDHEN and CDR2 is SYDVKM. The CDR3 runs 15 residues. Here the CDR3 reads CASRSRGVLNTEAFF.

V gene TRBV9 combines with J gene TRBJ2-1; lacking DNA, the TRBD2 call made by TCRdb goes unchecked. The CDR3 is made up of 15 amino acids. Germline CDR1 SGDLS, CDR2 YYNGEE. CDR3 region: CASSVGGTSLGEQFF.

The J gene is TRBJ2-1, the V gene TRBV28; TCRdb's assignment of TRBD1 cannot be checked, as there is no DNA. Germline CDR1 and CDR2: MDHEN and SYDVKM. This CDR3 has 15 amino acids. CDR3: CASSLFVRQVTEQFF.

V and J are TRBV5-6 and TRBJ2-1; TCRdb gives TRBD1 as the D gene, but with no DNA this cannot be confirmed. Germline CDR1 is SGHDT and CDR2 is YYEEEE. This CDR3 is 15 amino acids long. This chain's CDR3 is CASSLAGGLHNEQFF.

The chain combines TRBV29-1 with TRBJ2-1; absent DNA, TCRdb's TRBD1 call cannot be checked. CDR3 length: 13 amino acids. Germline V CDR1 and CDR2: SQVTM, ANQGSEA. CDR3 residues: CSVAGFRGNEQFF.